A single sample gave rise to the 2 T cell receptor beta chains below, sequenced in a study of cytomegalovirus exposure and HLA in healthy donors (dated by TCRdb to about 2017). Receptor libraries were prepared by the immunoSEQ multiplex PCR assay. The multiplex PCR relied on a mix of 60 forward primers for TCR Vbeta segments and 13 reverse primers for TCR Jbeta segments. As stored in TCRdb, this immuneACCESS dataset retains in-frame rearrangements with V and J assigned. A fraction of the clones does not appear; measured against another copy, unresolved V genes explain less than half of the discrepancy, and the remainder lacks a known reason. The sample has under 150,000 clones on record, over 75% of them singletons. Together, the top ten hold about 2.5% of the sample. Sequencing was carried out using PBMCs. The origin of the receptors is a man aged 45-60 years in good health and CMV-seronegative.

This chain joins TRBV7-9 and TRBJ2-7; 7 bases match TRBD2. CDR1 and CDR2 from the germline V gene are SEHNR and FQNEAQ (reference sequence). V lost 2 bases to trimming and J lost 3 bases; unmatched junction nucleotides: 7. The CDR3 length is 15 residues. The CDR3 bases are TGTGCCAGCAGCTTAAACAGCGGGGCACTCTACGAGCAGTACTTC. It is translated as CASSLNSGALYEQYF.

The chain employs TRBV5-6 and TRBJ1-6; possibly TRBD1 for D (5 bases). Trimming removed 0 bases from V and 0 bases from J, with 10 bases in between. CDR1 SGHDT and CDR2 YYEEEE come from the germline V gene. This CDR3 has 17 residues. The CDR3 bases are TGTGCCAGCAGCTTGGGGGGGGTGAGCTCCTATAATTCACCCCTCCACTTT. This translates into CASSLGGVSSYNSPLHF.